These 16 T cell receptor beta chains were sequenced from one sample in a study of identical twins. TCRdb passed the 5' RACE reads through MiXCR, listing each CDR3 protein once. The data contain approximately 890,000 distinct CDR3 sequences, approximately 13% of them singletons. This sample also belongs to another study, concerning yellow fever vaccine responses in identical twins.

The sample comprised PBMCs. Every receptor here comes from a woman between 18 and 30 years old in good health.

This clonotype was detected many times. This rearrangement joins TRBV5-1 to TRBJ2-7, with D maybe TRBD2 (6 bases). V was shortened by 10 bases and J by 3 bases, with 11 bases between the two germline ends. The CDR3 has 11 amino acids. Germline assignment: CDR1 SGHRS and CDR2 YFSETQ. In nucleotides, the CDR3 is TGCGCCTCCCGACTAGACTACGAGCAGTACTTC. This translates into CASRLDYEQYF. The full variable domain, completed using reference TRBV5-1 and TRBJ2-7, is KAGVTQTPRYLIKTRGQQVTLSCSPISGHRSVSWYQQTPGQGLQFLFEYFSETQRNKGNFPGRFSGRQFSNSRSEMNVSTLELGDSALYLCASRLDYEQYFGPGTRLTVT.

The chain recombines TRBV19 with TRBJ2-1; TRBD2 aligns across 10 bases. Germline CDR1 LNHDA, CDR2 SQIVND (reference sequence). This CDR3 is built from 15 residues. J lost 7 bases, V lost 2 bases, and 5 bases had no gene match. CDR3 sequence reads: CASSISSSGGNEQFF. CDR3 in DNA: TGTGCCAGTAGTATATCGTCTAGCGGGGGTAATGAGCAGTTCTTC.

V and J are TRBV29-1 and TRBJ2-1; 8 bases are a match to TRBD2. With V trimmed by 3 bases and J by 4 bases, 11 bases remained unmatched. The germline CDR1 and CDR2 sequences are SQVTM and ANQGSEA. The CDR3 length is 16 residues. Written as DNA, the CDR3 is TGCAGCGTTGAGGGGTATGAGGGACTAGAATACAATGAGCAGTTCTTC. Protein: CSVEGYEGLEYNEQFF.

This clonotype was counted a few times. The genes are TRBV12-3 or TRBV12-4 and TRBJ2-7, with TRBD1 identical over 8 bases. The CDR3 spans 13 residues. V trimming: 6 bases; J trimming: 5 bases; junction bases outside the gene matches: 6. CDR3 coding DNA: TGTGCCAGCAGCAAGACAGGGGCCCACGAGCAGTACTTC. Its translation is CASSKTGAHEQYF.

The genes are TRBV20-1 and TRBJ2-5, with 8 bases fitting TRBD1. V lost 3 bases, J lost 5 bases, and 8 bases stayed unmatched. The CDR3 totals 14 residues. Looked up from germline, CDR1 is DFQATT and CDR2 is SNEGSKA (reference sequence). CDR3 in amino acids: CSARLTGAGETQYF. The CDR3 nucleotides read TGCAGTGCTAGGCTGACAGGGGCCGGGGAGACCCAGTACTTC.

This clonotype was counted ten times or more. The chain carries TRBV7-9 and TRBJ2-5, with D unresolved. CDR3 size: 13 residues. Germline values: CDR1 SEHNR, CDR2 FQNEAQ (reference sequence). Trimming removed 1 base at V and 7 bases at J, with 10 bases between. The CDR3 sequence: CASSLVAKGTQYF. CDR3 bases: TGTGCCAGCAGCTTAGTGGCCAAGGGGACCCAGTACTTC.

The rearrangement links TRBV7-2 to TRBJ1-2, with no clear D. CDR1 is SGHTA and CDR2 is FQGNSA in the germline V gene. Trimming removed 1 base from V and 4 bases from J, with 13 bases in between. This CDR3 has 15 amino acids. CDR3 sequence reads: CASSLGGGPGYGYTF. In nucleotides, the CDR3 is TGTGCCAGCAGCTTAGGAGGTGGTCCGGGCTATGGCTACACCTTC.

The chain is built from TRBV10-3 and TRBJ2-2; 9 bases agree with TRBD1. The CDR3 contains 14 residues. Germline assignment: CDR1 ENHRY and CDR2 SYGVKD. V lost 7 bases to trimming and J lost 7 bases; unmatched junction nucleotides: 7. The CDR3: CAIKNRGRGGELFF. DNA of the CDR3: TGTGCCATCAAGAACAGGGGGCGCGGCGGGGAGCTGTTTTTT.

This clonotype was observed a handful of times. The V and J genes are TRBV28 and TRBJ2-1; 10 bases line up with TRBD2. V trimming: 2 bases; J trimming: 8 bases; junction bases outside the gene matches: 9. Germline CDR1 reads MDHEN; CDR2 reads SYDVKM. The CDR3 is 16 residues long. Here the CDR3 reads CASSLDSGRATDEQFF. CDR3 DNA sequence: TGTGCCAGCAGTTTAGACAGCGGGAGGGCTACCGATGAGCAGTTCTTC.

This clonotype was counted between two and nine times. The V and J genes are TRBV7-3 and TRBJ2-2; the match to TRBD2 covers 12 bases. The V and J ends lost 2 bases and 0 bases, in that order; junction bases with no gene match: 10. CDR3 length equals 20 residues. Looked up from germline, CDR1 is SGHTA and CDR2 is FQGTGA. The CDR3 DNA sequence: TGTGCCAGCAGCTTACAGGCTAGCGGGAGGGCTTTCTCGAACACCGGGGAGCTGTTTTTT. As protein: CASSLQASGRAFSNTGELFF.

This clonotype has just a few counts. J is TRBJ1-1 and V is TRBV12-3 or TRBV12-4, with D perhaps matching TRBD1 (6 bases). The CDR3 sequence is 16 residues long. V shed 6 bases and J shed 0 bases, with 17 bases lying between them. CDR3 nucleotide sequence: TGTGCCAGCAGCCCGAGGGGGACTTTGGTGAACACTGAAGCTTTCTTT. Encoded protein: CASSPRGTLVNTEAFF.

In its sample, this clonotype was seen once. The DNA of the CDR3 is TGTGCCACCAGCACTACTAGCGGCCAAGAGACCCAGTACTTC. This sequence encodes CATSTTSGQETQYF. This chain connects TRBV15 to TRBJ2-5; 8 bases are shared with TRBD2. Unmatched junction bases numbered 2, after V lost 4 bases and J lost 1 base. The CDR3 sequence is 14 residues long. From germline, CDR1 is LNHNV and CDR2 YYDKDF (reference sequence).

This clonotype appeared many times. One end of the junction does not line up with germline, which may come from a read error. This chain uses TRBV5-1 with TRBJ1-1; D is unresolved. In germline, CDR1 is SGHRS, CDR2 YFSETQ. The CDR3 sequence is 13 residues long. CDR3 sequence (DNA): TGTGCCAGCAGTTTGGGCAGTAACACTGAAGCTTTCTTT. It specifies CASSLGSNTEAFF.

This clonotype was observed many times. The CDR3 DNA follows: TGTGCCAGCAGCGGGGACTCCTACAATGAGCAGTTCTTC. Amino acids: CASSGDSYNEQFF. The rearrangement links TRBV6-4 to TRBJ2-1, with TRBD2 as a possible D gene (5 bases). The length of the CDR3 is 13 residues. Per germline, CDR1 MRHNA and CDR2 SNTAGT. V gave up 6 bases and J gave up 0 bases, with 6 bases separating them.

The J gene is TRBJ2-1, the V gene TRBV18; possible D gene TRBD2, 6 bases. V shed 0 bases and J shed 3 bases, with 12 bases lying between them. This CDR3 region has 16 residues. The germline V gene has CDR1 KGHSH and CDR2 LQKENI. CDR3 residues: CASSPPAGKDYNEQFF. The CDR3 DNA is TGTGCCAGCTCACCACCGGCGGGGAAGGACTACAATGAGCAGTTCTTC. Looking up the rest from reference TRBV18 and TRBJ2-1 gives the full variable domain: NAGVMQNPRHLVRRRGQEARLRCSPMKGHSHVYWYRQLPEEGLKFMVYLQKENIIDESGMPKERFSAEFPKEGPSILRIQQVVRGDSAAYFCASSPPAGKDYNEQFFGPGTRLTVL.

The gene calls are TRBV6-5 and TRBJ2-5; D possibly corresponds to TRBD2 (5 bases). V was cut by 2 bases and J by 2 bases, with 18 bases left in between. Per the germline V gene, CDR1 is MNHEY and CDR2 is SVGAGI. The CDR3 has 17 amino acids. The CDR3 loop reads CASSYPSRTGMQETQYF. The CDR3 DNA sequence: TGTGCCAGCAGTTACCCCTCACGGACTGGAATGCAAGAGACCCAGTACTTC.